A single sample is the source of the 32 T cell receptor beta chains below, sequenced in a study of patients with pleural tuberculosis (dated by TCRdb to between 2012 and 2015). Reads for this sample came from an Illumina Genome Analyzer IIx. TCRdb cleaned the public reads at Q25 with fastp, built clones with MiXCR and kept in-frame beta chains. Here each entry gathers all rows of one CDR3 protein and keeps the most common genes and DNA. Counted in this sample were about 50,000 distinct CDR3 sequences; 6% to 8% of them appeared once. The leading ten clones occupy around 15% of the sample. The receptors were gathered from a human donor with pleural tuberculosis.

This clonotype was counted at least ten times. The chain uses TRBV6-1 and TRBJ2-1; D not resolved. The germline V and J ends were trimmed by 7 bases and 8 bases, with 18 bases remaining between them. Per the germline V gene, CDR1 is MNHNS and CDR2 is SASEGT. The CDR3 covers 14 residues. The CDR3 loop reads CASNGLLMGHEQFF. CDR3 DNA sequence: TGTGCCAGCAATGGGCTACTTATGGGCCATGAGCAGTTCTTC.

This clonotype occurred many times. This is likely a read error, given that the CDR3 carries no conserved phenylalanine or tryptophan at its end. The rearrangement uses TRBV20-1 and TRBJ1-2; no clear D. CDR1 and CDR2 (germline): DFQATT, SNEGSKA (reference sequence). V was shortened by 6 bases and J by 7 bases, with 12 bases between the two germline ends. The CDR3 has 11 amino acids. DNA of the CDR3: TGCAGTGCCCAGAGTGGAGGTGGCTACACCCTC. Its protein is CSAQSGGGYTL.

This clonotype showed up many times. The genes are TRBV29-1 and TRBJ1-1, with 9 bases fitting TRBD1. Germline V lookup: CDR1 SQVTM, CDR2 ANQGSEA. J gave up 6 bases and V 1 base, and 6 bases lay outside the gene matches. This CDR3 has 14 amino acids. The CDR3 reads CSVEADRGYAEAFF. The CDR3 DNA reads TGCAGCGTTGAAGCGGACAGGGGTTACGCTGAAGCTTTCTTT.

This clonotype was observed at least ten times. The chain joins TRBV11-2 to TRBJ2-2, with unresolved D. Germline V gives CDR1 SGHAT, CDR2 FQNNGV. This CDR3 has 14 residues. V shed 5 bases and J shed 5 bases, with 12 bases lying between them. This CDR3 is CASSPNTVTGELFF. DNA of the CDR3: TGTGCCAGCAGCCCAAATACAGTGACCGGGGAGCTGTTTTTT.

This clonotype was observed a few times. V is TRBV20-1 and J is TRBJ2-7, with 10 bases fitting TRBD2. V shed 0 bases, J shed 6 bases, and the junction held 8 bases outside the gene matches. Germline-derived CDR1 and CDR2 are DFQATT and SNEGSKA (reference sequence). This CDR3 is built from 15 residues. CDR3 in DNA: TGCAGTGCTAGAGATCGGCTAGCGGGGGACGGCGAGCAGTACGTC. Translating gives CSARDRLAGDGEQYV.

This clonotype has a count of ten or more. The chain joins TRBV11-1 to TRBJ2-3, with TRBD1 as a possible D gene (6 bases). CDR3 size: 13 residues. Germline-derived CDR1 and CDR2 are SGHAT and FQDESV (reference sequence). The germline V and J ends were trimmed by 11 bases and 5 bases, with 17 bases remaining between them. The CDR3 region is CASGAPGKDTQYF. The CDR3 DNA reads TGTGCCTCAGGGGCTCCTGGTAAAGATACGCAGTATTTT.

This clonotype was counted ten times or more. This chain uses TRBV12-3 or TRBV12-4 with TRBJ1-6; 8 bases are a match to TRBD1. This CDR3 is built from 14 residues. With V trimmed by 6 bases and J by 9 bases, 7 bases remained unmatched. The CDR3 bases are TGTGCCAGCAGATCAACAGGGGGAGGTTCACCCCTCCACTTT. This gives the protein CASRSTGGGSPLHF.

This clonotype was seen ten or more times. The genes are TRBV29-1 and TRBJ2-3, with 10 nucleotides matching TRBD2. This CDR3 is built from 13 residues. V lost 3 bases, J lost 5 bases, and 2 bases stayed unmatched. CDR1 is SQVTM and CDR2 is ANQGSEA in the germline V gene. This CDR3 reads CSVEVAGGDTQYF. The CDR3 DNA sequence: TGCAGCGTTGAGGTAGCGGGAGGAGATACGCAGTATTTT.

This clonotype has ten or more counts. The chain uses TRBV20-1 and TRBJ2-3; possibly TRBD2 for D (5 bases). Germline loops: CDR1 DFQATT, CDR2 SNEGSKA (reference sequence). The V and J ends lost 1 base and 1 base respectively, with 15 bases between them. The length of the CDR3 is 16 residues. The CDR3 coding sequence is TGCAGTGCTAGAGCTTTCGGGCTAGCTGGCACAGATACGCAGTATTTT. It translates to CSARAFGLAGTDTQYF.

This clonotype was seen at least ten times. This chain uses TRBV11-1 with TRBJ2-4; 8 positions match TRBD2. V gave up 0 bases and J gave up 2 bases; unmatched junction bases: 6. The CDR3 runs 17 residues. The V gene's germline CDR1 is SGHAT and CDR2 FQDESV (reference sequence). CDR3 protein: CASSLAGAGATKNIQYF. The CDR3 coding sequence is TGTGCCAGCAGCTTAGCAGGAGCGGGAGCGACCAAAAACATTCAGTACTTC.

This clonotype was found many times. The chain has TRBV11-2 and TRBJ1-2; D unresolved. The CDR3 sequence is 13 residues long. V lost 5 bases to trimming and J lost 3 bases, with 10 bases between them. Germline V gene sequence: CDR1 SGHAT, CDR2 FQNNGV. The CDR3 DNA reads TGTGCCAGCAGCAAGTCCCGGGACTATGGCTACACCTTC. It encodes CASSKSRDYGYTF. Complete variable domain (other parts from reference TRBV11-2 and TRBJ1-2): EAGVAQSPRYKIIEKRQSVAFWCNPISGHATLYWYQQILGQGPKLLIQFQNNGVVDDSQLPKDRFSAERLKGVDSTLKIQPAKLEDSAVYLCASSKSRDYGYTFGSGTRLTVV.

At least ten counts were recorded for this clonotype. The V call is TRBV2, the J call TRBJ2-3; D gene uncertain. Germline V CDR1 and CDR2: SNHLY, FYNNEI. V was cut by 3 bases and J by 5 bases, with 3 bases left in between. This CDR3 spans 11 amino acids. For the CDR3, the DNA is TGTGCCAGCAGTGACGTAGATACGCAGTATTTT. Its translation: CASSDVDTQYF.

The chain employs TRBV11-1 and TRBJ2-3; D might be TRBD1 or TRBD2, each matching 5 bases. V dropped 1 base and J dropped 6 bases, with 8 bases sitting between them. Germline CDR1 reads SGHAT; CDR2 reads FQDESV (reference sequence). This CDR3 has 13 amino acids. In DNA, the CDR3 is TGTGCCAGCAGCTTAGGGGGGTTGGATACGCAGTATTTT. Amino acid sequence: CASSLGGLDTQYF.

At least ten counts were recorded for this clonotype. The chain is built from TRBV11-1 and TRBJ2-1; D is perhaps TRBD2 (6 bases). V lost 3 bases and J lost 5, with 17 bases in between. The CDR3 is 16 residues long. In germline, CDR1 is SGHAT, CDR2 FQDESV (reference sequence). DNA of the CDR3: TGTGCCAGCAGCTTTCGGAGCCGGGACTGGAACAATGAGCAGTTCTTC. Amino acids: CASSFRSRDWNNEQFF.

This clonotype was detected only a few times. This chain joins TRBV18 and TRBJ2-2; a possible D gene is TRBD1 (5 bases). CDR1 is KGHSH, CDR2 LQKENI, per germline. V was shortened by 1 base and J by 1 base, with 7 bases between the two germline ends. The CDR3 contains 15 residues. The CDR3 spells CASSPLTGNTGELFF. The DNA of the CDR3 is TGTGCCAGCTCACCACTTACAGGGAACACCGGGGAGCTGTTTTTT.

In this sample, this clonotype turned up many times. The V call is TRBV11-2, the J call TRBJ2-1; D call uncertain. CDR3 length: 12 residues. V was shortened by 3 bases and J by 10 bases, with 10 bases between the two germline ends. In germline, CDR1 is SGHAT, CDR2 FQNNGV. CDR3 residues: CASSLRQGEQFF. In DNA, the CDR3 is TGTGCCAGCAGCTTGAGGCAAGGGGAGCAGTTCTTC.

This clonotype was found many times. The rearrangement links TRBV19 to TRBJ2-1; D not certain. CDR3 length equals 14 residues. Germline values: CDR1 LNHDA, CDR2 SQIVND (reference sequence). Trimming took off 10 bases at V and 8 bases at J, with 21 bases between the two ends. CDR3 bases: TGTGCCACCACCCAGGCCCCAGATCGGGATGAGCAGTTCTTC. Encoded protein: CATTQAPDRDEQFF.

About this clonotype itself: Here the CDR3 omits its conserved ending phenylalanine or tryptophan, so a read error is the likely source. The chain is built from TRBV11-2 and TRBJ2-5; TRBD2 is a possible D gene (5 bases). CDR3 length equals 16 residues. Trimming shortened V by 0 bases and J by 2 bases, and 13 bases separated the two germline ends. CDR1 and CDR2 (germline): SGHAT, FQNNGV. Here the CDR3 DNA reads TGTGCCAGCAGCTTAGAGAGGTCTGGACTGCAAGAGACCCAGTACCTC. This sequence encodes CASSLERSGLQETQYL.

The CDR3, as DNA: TGTGCCAGCACCGGGACTCCGACCTACAATGAGCAGTTCTTC. Translation gives CASTGTPTYNEQFF. This rearrangement joins TRBV11-2 to TRBJ2-1; the D gene is possibly TRBD2 (6 bases). V was clipped by 7 bases and J by 2 bases, with 12 bases between them. The CDR3 loop spans 14 amino acids. Germline CDR1 reads SGHAT; CDR2 reads FQNNGV.

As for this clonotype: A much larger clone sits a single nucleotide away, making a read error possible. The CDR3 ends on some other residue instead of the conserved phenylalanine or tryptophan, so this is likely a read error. The CDR3 region has the DNA TGCAGTGCTAGGTCCGAACAGGGTAGGCGAGAGACCCAGTACTCC. Translated, it gives CSARSEQGRRETQYS. The chain is built from TRBV20-1 and TRBJ2-5; D may be TRBD1 (6 bases). V lost 3 bases, J lost 4 bases, and 18 bases lay in between. Germline V gives CDR1 DFQATT, CDR2 SNEGSKA (reference sequence). The CDR3 contains 15 residues.

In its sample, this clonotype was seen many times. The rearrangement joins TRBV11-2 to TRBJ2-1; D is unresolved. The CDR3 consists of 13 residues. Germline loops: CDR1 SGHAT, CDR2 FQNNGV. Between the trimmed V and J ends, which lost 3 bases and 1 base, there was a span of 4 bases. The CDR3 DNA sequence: TGTGCCAGCAGCTTGCGATCCTACAATGAGCAGTTCTTC. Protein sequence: CASSLRSYNEQFF.

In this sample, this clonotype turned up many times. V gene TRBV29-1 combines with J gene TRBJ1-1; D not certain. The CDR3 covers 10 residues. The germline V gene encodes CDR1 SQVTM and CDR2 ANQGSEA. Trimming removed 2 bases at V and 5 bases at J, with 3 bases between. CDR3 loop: CSVEQTEAFF. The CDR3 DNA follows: TGCAGCGTTGAACAGACTGAAGCTTTCTTT.

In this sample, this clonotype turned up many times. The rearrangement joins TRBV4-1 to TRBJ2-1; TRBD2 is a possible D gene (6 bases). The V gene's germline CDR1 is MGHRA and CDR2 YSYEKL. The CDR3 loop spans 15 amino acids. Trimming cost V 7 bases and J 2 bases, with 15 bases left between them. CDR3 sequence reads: CASKRLAGTYNEQFF. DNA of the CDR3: TGCGCCAGCAAACGACTTGCGGGGACCTACAATGAGCAGTTCTTC.

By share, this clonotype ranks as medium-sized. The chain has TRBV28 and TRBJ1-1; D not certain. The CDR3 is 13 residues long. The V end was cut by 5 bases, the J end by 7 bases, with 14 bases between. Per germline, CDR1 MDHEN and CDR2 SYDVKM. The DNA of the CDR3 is TGTGCCAGCAGTGCAACACAGAAAGATGAAGCTTTCTTT. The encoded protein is CASSATQKDEAFF.

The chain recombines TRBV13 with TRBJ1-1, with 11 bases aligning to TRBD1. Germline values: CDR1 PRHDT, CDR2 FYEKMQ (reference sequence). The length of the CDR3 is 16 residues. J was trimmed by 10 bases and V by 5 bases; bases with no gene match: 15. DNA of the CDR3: TGTGCCAGCAGCCTCCGGGACAGGGGGTCTTTGGGTCGAGCTTTCTTT. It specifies CASSLRDRGSLGRAFF.

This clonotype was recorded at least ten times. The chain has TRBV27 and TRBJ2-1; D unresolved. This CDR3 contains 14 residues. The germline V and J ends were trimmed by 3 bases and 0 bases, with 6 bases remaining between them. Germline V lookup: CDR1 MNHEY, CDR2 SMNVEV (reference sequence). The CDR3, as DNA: TGTGCCAGCAGTTTGGGCTACTCCTACAATGAGCAGTTCTTC. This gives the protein CASSLGYSYNEQFF.

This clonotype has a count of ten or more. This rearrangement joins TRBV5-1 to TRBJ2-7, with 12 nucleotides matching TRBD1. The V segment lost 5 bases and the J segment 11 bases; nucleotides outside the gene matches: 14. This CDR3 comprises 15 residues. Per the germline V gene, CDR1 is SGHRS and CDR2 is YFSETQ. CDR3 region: CASSLFPGQGAQKYF. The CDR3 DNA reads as TGCGCCAGCAGTTTATTCCCGGGACAGGGGGCGCAGAAGTACTTC. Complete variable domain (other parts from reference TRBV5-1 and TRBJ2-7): KAGVTQTPRYLIKTRGQQVTLSCSPISGHRSVSWYQQTPGQGLQFLFEYFSETQRNKGNFPGRFSGRQFSNSRSEMNVSTLELGDSALYLCASSLFPGQGAQKYFGPGTRLTVT.

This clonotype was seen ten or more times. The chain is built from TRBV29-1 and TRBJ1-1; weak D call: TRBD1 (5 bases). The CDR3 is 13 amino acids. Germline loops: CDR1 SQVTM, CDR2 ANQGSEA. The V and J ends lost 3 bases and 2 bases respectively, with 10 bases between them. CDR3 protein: CSVEGGFNTEAFF. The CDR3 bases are TGCAGCGTTGAGGGGGGTTTCAACACTGAAGCTTTCTTT.

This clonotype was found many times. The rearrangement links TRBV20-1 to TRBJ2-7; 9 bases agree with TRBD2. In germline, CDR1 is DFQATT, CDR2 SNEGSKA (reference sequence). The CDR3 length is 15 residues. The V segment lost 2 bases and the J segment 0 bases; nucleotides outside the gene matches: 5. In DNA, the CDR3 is TGCAGTGCTAGATCGACTAGCGGACCCTCCTACGAGCAGTACTTC. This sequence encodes CSARSTSGPSYEQYF.

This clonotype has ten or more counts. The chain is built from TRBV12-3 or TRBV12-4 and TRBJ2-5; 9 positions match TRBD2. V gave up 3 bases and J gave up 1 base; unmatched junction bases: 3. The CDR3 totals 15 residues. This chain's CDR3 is CASSFETSGQETQYF. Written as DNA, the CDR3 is TGTGCCAGCAGTTTTGAGACTAGCGGCCAAGAGACCCAGTACTTC.

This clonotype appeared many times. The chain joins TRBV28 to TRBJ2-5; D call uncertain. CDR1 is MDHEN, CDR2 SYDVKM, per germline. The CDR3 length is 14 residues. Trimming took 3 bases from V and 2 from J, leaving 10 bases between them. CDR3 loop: CASSFLGRQETQYF. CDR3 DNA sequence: TGTGCCAGCAGTTTCCTCGGTCGGCAAGAGACCCAGTACTTC.

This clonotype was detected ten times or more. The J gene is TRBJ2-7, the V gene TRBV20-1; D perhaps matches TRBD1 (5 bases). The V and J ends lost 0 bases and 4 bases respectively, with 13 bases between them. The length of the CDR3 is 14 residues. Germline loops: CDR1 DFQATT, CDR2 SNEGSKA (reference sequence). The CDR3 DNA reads TGCAGTGCTAGAGATCGCCAGGGAACATACGAGCAGTACTTC. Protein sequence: CSARDRQGTYEQYF.